This T cell receptor (beta chain) was identified in a study of T cell responses to AZD1222 COVID-19 vaccine. The assay was immunoSEQ multiplex PCR, and TCRdb's table has in-frame clones only and misses some. Of 80,000 or so clones listed, nearly 90% are singletons. CDR1 SGHTA and CDR2 FQGNSA come from the germline V gene. Between the trimmed V and J ends, which lost 1 base and 5 bases, there was a span of 15 bases. The length of the CDR3 is 15 residues. This TCR derives from an adult in good health. The source material was peripheral blood, sampled on day 0 of AZD1222 vaccination. The rearrangement joins TRBV7-2 to TRBJ2-7, with D perhaps matching TRBD2 (6 bases). The CDR3 is CASSLVLSGFDEQYF. CDR3 sequence (DNA): TGTGCCAGCAGCTTAGTCTTGAGCGGGTTCGACGAGCAGTACTTC.